A single T cell receptor (beta chain) is shown here with its context. The sample belongs to a study of blood T cell repertoires in COVID-19. Sequencing used immunoSEQ multiplex PCR; TCRdb keeps in-frame clones, though not all of them. The table lists some 330,000 clones, more than 85% of them singletons. The ends lost 3 bases at V and 2 bases at J; junction bases unmatched: 7. CDR1 and CDR2 from the germline V gene are LGHNA and YSLEER. The CDR3 sequence is 16 residues long. Input material: PBMCs or T cells enriched from blood (not recorded which). The sequence was obtained from a woman under 40 who had recovered from COVID-19. V is TRBV4-3 and J is TRBJ1-3; 7 nucleotides align to TRBD1. The CDR3: CASSQAYRGAGNTIYF. The CDR3 coding sequence is TGCGCCAGCAGCCAGGCGTACAGGGGCGCTGGAAACACCATATATTTT.